The 23 T cell receptor beta chains reported below all come from one sample, sequenced in a study of long-term antiretroviral therapy in people with HIV. Assay version v3.0 of immunoSEQ was used, and it was run at survey level. The data were produced by immunoSEQ multiplex PCR, yet TCRdb's version contains in-frame clones alone and is incomplete. The table lists just over 20,000 clones, around 80% of them singletons. The sequencing used unsorted PBMCs, collected 4.1 years after starting antiretroviral therapy. The receptors stem from a woman in her thirties or forties with HIV.

J is TRBJ1-2 and V is TRBV5-4, with TRBD1 matching 7 bases. This CDR3 comprises 13 residues. The germline V gene has CDR1 SGHNT and CDR2 YYREEE (reference sequence). The V and J ends lost 3 bases and 8 bases, in that order; junction bases with no gene match: 7. The CDR3 sequence is CASSSQGVDGYTF. The CDR3 DNA sequence: TGTGCCAGCAGCTCTCAGGGGGTAGACGGCTACACCTTC.

DNA for the CDR3: TGTGCCAGCAGCCAAGATTTTGGGGAGCTGTTTTTT. Its protein is CASSQDFGELFF. The J gene is TRBJ2-2, the V gene TRBV14; no reliable D call. Trimming took 0 bases from V and 8 from J, leaving 4 bases between them. Germline assignment: CDR1 SGHDN and CDR2 FVKESK. The CDR3 covers 12 residues. The full variable domain, rest sourced from reference TRBV14 and TRBJ2-2, is EAGVTQFPSHSVIEKGQTVTLRCDPISGHDNLYWYRRVMGKEIKFLLHFVKESKQDESGMPNNRFLAERTGGTYSTLKVQPAELEDSGVYFCASSQDFGELFFGEGSRLTVL.

The V call is TRBV28, the J call TRBJ1-5; D call uncertain. V was pared by 2 bases and J by 0 bases, with 14 bases between. CDR3 size: 17 residues. CDR1 is MDHEN, CDR2 SYDVKM, per germline. This CDR3 is CASSLPRGGNSNQPQHF. CDR3 in DNA: TGTGCCAGCAGTTTACCTCGAGGTGGGAATAGCAATCAGCCCCAGCATTTT.

The CDR3 DNA sequence: TGTGCCAGCAGCGGCAAGGGACTAGCTGCTAGGAGCTCCTACAATGAGCAGTTCTTC. Its translation: CASSGKGLAARSSYNEQFF. V and J are TRBV9 and TRBJ2-1; 9 nucleotides line up with TRBD2. Losses at the gene ends were 3 bases for V and 0 bases for J; bases not matched to a gene: 13. In germline, CDR1 is SGDLS, CDR2 YYNGEE. This CDR3 has 19 amino acids.

This clone was seen a few times. The chain couples TRBV27 to TRBJ1-4; D gene uncertain. Trimming took 2 bases from V and 8 from J, leaving 0 bases between them. The germline gives CDR1 MNHEY, CDR2 SMNVEV (reference sequence). The CDR3 loop spans 10 amino acids. In DNA, the CDR3 is TGTGCCAGCAGTTTAGAAAAACTGTTTTTT. Translated, it gives CASSLEKLFF.

This clone was recorded only once. V is TRBV18 and J is TRBJ1-1; D might be TRBD1 (5 bases). This CDR3 is built from 16 residues. With 1 base removed from V and 4 bases from J, the gap between germline ends came to 16 bases. Per the germline V gene, CDR1 is KGHSH and CDR2 is LQKENI. In nucleotides, the CDR3 is TGTGCCAGCTCACCACTCCCAGGGACGGGGGTCACTGAAGCTTTCTTT. It specifies CASSPLPGTGVTEAFF.

This sequence joins TRBV9 and TRBJ2-3, with D possibly being TRBD2 (6 bases). Trimming stripped 0 bases from V and 2 bases from J, with 10 bases between. Germline V gene lookup returns CDR1 SGDLS and CDR2 YYNGEE. This CDR3 has 15 amino acids. The CDR3 DNA is TGTGCCAGCAGCGTAGCTCAGCGGGTCACAGATACGCAGTATTTT. This sequence encodes CASSVAQRVTDTQYF.

V and J are TRBV30 and TRBJ2-1, with 7 positions matching TRBD1. V was pared by 1 base and J by 4 bases, with 10 bases of the junction left unmatched. The germline CDR1 and CDR2 sequences are GTSNPN and SVGIG (reference sequence). CDR3 length: 16 amino acids. CDR3 amino acids: CAWSGLRDSLYNEQFF. DNA for the CDR3: TGTGCCTGGAGTGGCCTCCGGGACAGCCTATACAATGAGCAGTTCTTC.

This chain joins TRBV6-5 and TRBJ1-2; the D is unclear. The V end was cut by 2 bases, the J end by 0 bases, with 10 bases between. Germline CDR1 is MNHEY and CDR2 is SVGAGI. The CDR3 extends over 15 amino acids. CDR3 sequence reads: CASSYSTAANYGYTF. The CDR3 nucleotides are TGTGCCAGCAGTTACAGTACTGCTGCTAACTATGGCTACACCTTC.

The rearrangement uses TRBV25-1 and TRBJ1-2, with D possibly TRBD1 on 5 matching bases. Germline CDR1 and CDR2: MGHDK and SYGVNS. Trimming took off 4 bases at V and 6 bases at J, with 18 bases between the two ends. CDR3 size: 15 residues. The CDR3 nucleotides are TGTGCCAGCAGTGGATTTACGACAGTGGAGGATGGCTACACCTTC. It is translated as CASSGFTTVEDGYTF.

In this sample, this clone turned up a few times. This chain joins TRBV7-6 and TRBJ1-6; 8 nucleotides agree with TRBD1. The germline V gene has CDR1 SGHVS and CDR2 FNYEAQ. V gave up 2 bases and J gave up 8 bases; unmatched junction bases: 5. The CDR3 loop spans 15 amino acids. DNA of the CDR3: TGTGCCAGCAGCTTAATGGCACAGGGGGATTCACCCCTCCACTTT. Translated, it gives CASSLMAQGDSPLHF.

In this sample, this clone turned up a few times. This sequence joins TRBV7-9 and TRBJ2-7, with TRBD1 matching over 8 bases. The length of the CDR3 is 15 residues. The V segment lost 1 base and the J segment 0 bases; nucleotides outside the gene matches: 2. Germline lookup yields CDR1 SEHNR and CDR2 FQNEAQ (reference sequence). The CDR3 is CASSLVGQGSYEQYF. CDR3 in DNA: TGTGCCAGCAGCTTAGTCGGACAGGGCTCCTACGAGCAGTACTTC. Supplemented by reference TRBV7-9 and TRBJ2-7, the full variable domain reads DTGVSQNPRHKITKRGQNVTFRCDPISEHNRLYWYRQTLGQGPEFLTYFQNEAQLEKSRLLSDRFSAERPKGSFSTLEIQRTEQGDSAMYLCASSLVGQGSYEQYFGPGTRLTVT.

The chain has TRBV5-1 and TRBJ2-1; D might be TRBD2 (6 bases). The ends were cut back, 0 bases at V and 7 bases at J, with 14 bases in the middle. This CDR3 contains 15 residues. The germline V gene has CDR1 SGHRS and CDR2 YFSETQ. The CDR3 reads CASSLDLSGSNEQFF. Here the CDR3 DNA reads TGCGCCAGCAGCTTGGATCTTAGCGGATCTAATGAGCAGTTCTTC.

The chain is built from TRBV6-1 and TRBJ2-7; 9 nucleotides agree with TRBD1. Germline CDR1 reads MNHNS; CDR2 reads SASEGT. V dropped 6 bases and J dropped 3; count of bases not matched to a gene: 9. This CDR3 has 15 residues. The CDR3 sequence: CASSHGTGSFYEQYF. The CDR3 coding sequence is TGTGCCAGCAGCCACGGGACAGGGAGTTTCTACGAGCAGTACTTC.

In its sample, this clone was seen a few times. The V gene is TRBV5-4, the J gene TRBJ2-7; D is uncertain. Looked up from germline, CDR1 is SGHNT and CDR2 is YYREEE (reference sequence). V was cut by 4 bases and J by 2 bases, with 10 bases left in between. The CDR3 loop spans 13 amino acids. The CDR3 region has the DNA TGTGCCAGCAGCATGGATCAGGCCTACGAGCAGTACTTC. It encodes CASSMDQAYEQYF.

This clone was seen a handful of times. The chain joins TRBV5-6 to TRBJ1-1, with D uncertain. In germline, CDR1 is SGHDT, CDR2 YYEEEE. Trimming took 2 bases from V and 1 from J, leaving 9 bases between them. The CDR3 is made up of 14 amino acids. This CDR3 is CASSFLSENTEAFF. CDR3 in DNA: TGTGCCAGCAGCTTCTTGTCTGAGAACACTGAAGCTTTCTTT.

The chain joins TRBV4-2 to TRBJ1-1, with a weak D call TRBD1 (5 bases). Trimming removed 0 bases at V and 5 bases at J, with 22 bases between. This CDR3 contains 18 residues. Germline V gene data show CDR1 as LGHNA and CDR2 as YNFKEQ. CDR3 sequence (DNA): TGTGCCAGCAGCCAAGAGAAAGGAAAGGCAGGGAAGAGAACTGAAGCTTTCTTT. It is translated as CASSQEKGKAGKRTEAFF.

The chain couples TRBV9 to TRBJ2-2; no definite D call. Germline V CDR1 and CDR2: SGDLS, YYNGEE. Trimming stripped 4 bases from V and 4 bases from J, with 8 bases between. The CDR3 consists of 13 residues. CDR3 in DNA: TGTGCCAGCAGCCCGACCCCCACCGGGGAGCTGTTTTTT. The encoded protein is CASSPTPTGELFF.

V and J are TRBV7-2 and TRBJ1-2; 8 nucleotides align to TRBD1. Germline CDR1 is SGHTA and CDR2 is FQGNSA. V was pared by 5 bases and J by 8 bases, with 7 bases of the junction left unmatched. The CDR3 has 13 residues. The CDR3, as DNA: TGTGCCAGCAGCATACGGACAGGGATGGGCTACACCTTC. Residues: CASSIRTGMGYTF.

The chain couples TRBV28 to TRBJ2-2; D could derive from TRBD1 or TRBD2 (5 bases each). This CDR3 is 15 amino acids long. In germline, CDR1 is MDHEN, CDR2 SYDVKM. V lost 3 bases to trimming and J lost 5 bases, with 13 bases between them. CDR3 amino acids: CASSLRGPWTGELFF. CDR3 nucleotides: TGTGCCAGCAGTTTGAGGGGTCCGTGGACCGGGGAGCTGTTTTTT. Variable domain in full (rest from reference TRBV28 and TRBJ2-2): DVKVTQSSRYLVKRTGEKVFLECVQDMDHENMFWYRQDPGLGLRLIYFSYDVKMKEKGDIPEGYSVSREKKERFSLILESASTNQTSMYLCASSLRGPWTGELFFGEGSRLTVL.

The chain recombines TRBV30 with TRBJ1-2; 7 bases align to TRBD1. The J segment lost 8 bases and the V segment lost 3 bases, leaving 15 bases of the junction unmatched. Germline V gene sequence: CDR1 GTSNPN, CDR2 SVGIG (reference sequence). The CDR3 has 15 residues. The CDR3 sequence: CAWSANRGKFQGYTF. The CDR3 coding sequence is TGTGCCTGGAGCGCAAACAGGGGAAAGTTTCAGGGCTACACCTTC. Using reference TRBV30 and TRBJ1-2 for the parts outside the CDR3, the full variable domain is SQTIHQWPATLVQPVGSPLSLECTVEGTSNPNLYWYRQAAGRGLQLLFYSVGIGQISSEVPQNLSASRPQDRQFILSSKKLLLSDSGFYLCAWSANRGKFQGYTFGSGTRLTVV.

The chain has TRBV5-1 and TRBJ1-1; D possibly corresponds to TRBD1 (5 bases). Between the trimmed V and J ends, which lost 2 bases and 6 bases, there was a span of 8 bases. The germline CDR1 and CDR2 sequences are SGHRS and YFSETQ. The CDR3 spans 12 residues. In DNA, the CDR3 is TGCGCCAGCAGCTTCGGGGCCGCTGAAGCTTTCTTT. It yields the protein CASSFGAAEAFF.

The chain employs TRBV5-4 and TRBJ2-1, with D unresolved. CDR1 is SGHNT, CDR2 YYREEE, per germline (reference sequence). The CDR3 covers 15 residues. V lost 0 bases to trimming and J lost 0 bases, with 7 bases between them. This chain's CDR3 is CASSLGASSYNEQFF. CDR3 in DNA: TGTGCCAGCAGCTTGGGCGCAAGCTCCTACAATGAGCAGTTCTTC.